This TCR beta chain is drawn from a study of T cell clones after liver transplantation. Clones were read by immunoSEQ multiplex PCR, and TCRdb kept only the in-frame ones, dropping some. Of around 13,000 clones in the sample, roughly four fifths were seen once. Source: CD8+ T cells from blood, taken at the 22-month timepoint. The clonotype was recovered from a human patient who received a liver transplant. Among the T cells, some may be from the graft donor.

CDR3 sequence: CASSHGGDRGYEQYF. The CDR3 bases are TGTGCCAGCAGTCATGGGGGAGATCGAGGGTACGAGCAGTACTTC. V usage is TRBV27 and J usage is TRBJ2-7; perhaps D is TRBD1 or TRBD2 (5 bases each). V gave up 5 bases and J gave up 4 bases, with 18 bases separating them. The CDR3 extends over 15 amino acids. Germline V lookup: CDR1 MNHEY, CDR2 SMNVEV (reference sequence).